Listed below are T cell receptor beta chains from one sample, sequenced in a study of T-cell memory formation after mild COVID-19. Via MiXCR, TCRdb re-called the 5' RACE reads, giving one row per CDR3 protein. Found here are about 440,000 distinct CDR3 sequences, roughly 20% of them singletons; the top ten hold 8.4%. Sequenced sample: PBMCs or a T cell subset sorted from them (not recorded which). Receptors were obtained from an adult woman who had mild COVID-19 (a few samples of this study predate the infection). Cell type and time point are not known. Each CDR3 is given with its conserved first and last residue. Fields, in order: V gene, D gene, clone size, J gene, CDR3 protein, CDR3 DNA. The D gene is left open where the match is weak. Expanded clones are given a class, and other clones once, few, many or no size at all.

v_gene: TRBV14; d_gene: -; abundance: few; j_gene: TRBJ1-6; CDR3aa: CASSHLSTPLHF; CDR3nt: TGTGCCAGCAGCCATCTTAGCACACCCCTCCACTTT
v_gene: TRBV3-1; d_gene: -; abundance: -; j_gene: TRBJ1-3; CDR3aa: CASSHGTGNTIYF; CDR3nt: TGTGCCAGCAGCCACGGGACTGGAAACACCATATATTTT
v_gene: TRBV7-9; d_gene: -; abundance: -; j_gene: TRBJ1-2; CDR3aa: CASSYTGYYGYTF; CDR3nt: TGTGCCAGCAGCTACACAGGGTACTATGGCTACACCTTC
v_gene: TRBV18; d_gene: TRBD1; abundance: -; j_gene: TRBJ2-7; CDR3aa: CASSLGTAAYEQYF; CDR3nt: TGTGCCAGCTCACTGGGGACAGCTGCCTACGAGCAGTACTTC
v_gene: TRBV7-8; d_gene: -; abundance: few; j_gene: TRBJ2-2; CDR3aa: CASSLAGTYTGELFF; CDR3nt: TGTGCCAGCAGCTTAGCGGGAACCTACACCGGGGAGCTGTTTTTT
v_gene: TRBV11-1; d_gene: -; abundance: few; j_gene: TRBJ2-2; CDR3aa: CASSLVRVRPNTGELFF; CDR3nt: TGTGCCAGCAGCTTAGTTCGGGTCCGCCCGAACACCGGGGAGCTGTTTTTT
v_gene: TRBV4-1; d_gene: -; abundance: -; j_gene: TRBJ1-5; CDR3aa: CASSQGGAGYQPQHF; CDR3nt: TGCGCCAGCAGCCAAGGGGGCGCGGGGTATCAGCCCCAGCATTTT
v_gene: TRBV20-1; d_gene: TRBD1; abundance: few; j_gene: TRBJ2-7; CDR3aa: CSARGEGGTYEQYF; CDR3nt: TGCAGTGCTAGAGGCGAAGGGGGCACCTACGAGCAGTACTTC
v_gene: TRBV7-2; d_gene: -; abundance: few; j_gene: TRBJ1-2; CDR3aa: CASIPPYGYTF; CDR3nt: TGTGCCAGCATTCCGCCTTATGGCTACACCTTC
v_gene: TRBV29-1; d_gene: TRBD1; abundance: few; j_gene: TRBJ2-1; CDR3aa: CSAVRPWTGGQNEQFF; CDR3nt: TGCAGCGCCGTCAGGCCCTGGACAGGGGGTCAGAATGAGCAGTTCTTC
v_gene: TRBV12-3/TRBV12-4; d_gene: TRBD1; abundance: few; j_gene: TRBJ2-2; CDR3aa: CASSFGQGLYTGELFF; CDR3nt: TGTGCCAGCAGTTTTGGACAGGGGCTTTACACCGGGGAGCTGTTTTTT
v_gene: TRBV5-1; d_gene: TRBD1; abundance: few; j_gene: TRBJ2-2; CDR3aa: CASRSSGQGVTGELFF; CDR3nt: TGCGCCAGCAGGTCCTCGGGACAGGGTGTCACCGGGGAGCTGTTTTTT
v_gene: TRBV5-1; d_gene: -; abundance: -; j_gene: TRBJ1-5; CDR3aa: CASSLDGTSNQPQHF; CDR3nt: TGCGCCAGCAGCTTGGACGGAACTAGCAATCAGCCCCAGCATTTT
v_gene: TRBV3-1; d_gene: -; abundance: few; j_gene: TRBJ2-5; CDR3aa: CASSLLRVGGTQYF; CDR3nt: TGTGCCAGCAGCCTCCTCCGGGTTGGTGGGACCCAGTACTTC
v_gene: TRBV30; d_gene: TRBD1; abundance: -; j_gene: TRBJ1-5; CDR3aa: CAWSGQESQPQHF; CDR3nt: TGTGCCTGGTCGGGACAGGAAAGTCAGCCCCAGCATTTT
v_gene: TRBV7-2; d_gene: -; abundance: -; j_gene: TRBJ2-3; CDR3aa: CASSLEATRDTQYF; CDR3nt: TGTGCCAGCAGCTTAGAGGCCACCAGAGATACGCAGTATTTT
v_gene: TRBV12-3/TRBV12-4; d_gene: TRBD1; abundance: few; j_gene: TRBJ2-6; CDR3aa: CASRTTGVSGANVLTF; CDR3nt: TGTGCCAGCAGAACGACAGGGGTCTCTGGGGCCAACGTCCTGACTTTC
v_gene: TRBV6-6; d_gene: -; abundance: -; j_gene: TRBJ1-5; CDR3aa: CASMAQEGNQPQHF; CDR3nt: TGTGCCAGCATGGCGCAGGAAGGCAATCAGCCCCAGCATTTT
v_gene: TRBV20-1; d_gene: -; abundance: -; j_gene: TRBJ1-1; CDR3aa: CSARGLTEAFF; CDR3nt: TGCAGTGCTAGAGGGTTGACTGAAGCTTTCTTT
v_gene: TRBV18; d_gene: -; abundance: few; j_gene: TRBJ1-6; CDR3aa: CASSPQSYNSPLHF; CDR3nt: TGTGCCAGCTCACCGCAGTCGTATAATTCACCCCTCCACTTT
v_gene: TRBV20-1; d_gene: TRBD1; abundance: -; j_gene: TRBJ1-4; CDR3aa: CSARDRDVTNEKLFF; CDR3nt: TGCAGTGCGCGGGACAGGGATGTGACTAATGAAAAACTGTTTTTT
v_gene: TRBV7-6; d_gene: -; abundance: few; j_gene: TRBJ2-2; CDR3aa: CASSLRPEGTGELFF; CDR3nt: TGTGCCAGCAGCTTAAGACCAGAGGGGACCGGGGAGCTGTTTTTT
v_gene: TRBV6-5; d_gene: -; abundance: -; j_gene: TRBJ1-3; CDR3aa: CASSSQGGSGNTIYF; CDR3nt: TGTGCCAGCAGTTCCCAAGGGGGCTCTGGAAACACCATATATTTT
v_gene: TRBV4-1; d_gene: -; abundance: few; j_gene: TRBJ2-3; CDR3aa: CASSPRVADTQYF; CDR3nt: TGCGCCAGCAGCCCTCGAGTGGCGGATACGCAGTATTTT
v_gene: TRBV2; d_gene: -; abundance: -; j_gene: TRBJ2-2; CDR3aa: CASTAQGPGELFF; CDR3nt: TGTGCCAGCACCGCTCAGGGACCCGGGGAGCTGTTTTTT